The 18 T cell receptor beta chains in this list originate from one sample, sequenced in a study of T cell responses to AZD1222 COVID-19 vaccine. Profiled with immunoSEQ multiplex PCR; TCRdb holds only in-frame clones, not every one. Found here are some 130,000 clones, approximately 92% of them singletons; the top ten hold less than 2%. The sequencing used peripheral blood, collected 28 days after the second AZD1222 dose. All receptors derive from an adult who received the AZD1222 COVID-19 vaccine.

This clone was seen a single time. This chain joins TRBV4-1 and TRBJ1-3; D ambiguous. Germline values: CDR1 MGHRA, CDR2 YSYEKL. This CDR3 comprises 20 residues. V lost 3 bases to trimming and J lost 0 bases, with 24 bases between them. Here the CDR3 DNA reads TGCGCCAGCAGCCACCAGCGGGTAGGGAATATTTTAAGCTCTGGAAACACCATATATTTT. Protein sequence: CASSHQRVGNILSSGNTIYF.

This clone was picked up a small number of times. The gene calls are TRBV3-1 (or the pseudogene TRBV3-2) and TRBJ1-2, with D possibly TRBD1 on 5 matching bases. This CDR3 is 15 amino acids long. Germline CDR1 LGHDT, CDR2 YNNKEL (reference sequence). V dropped 1 base and J dropped 3 bases, with 12 bases sitting between them. CDR3 bases: TGTGCCAGCAGCCAAGGTTTCAGGGATGACTATGGCTACACCTTC. Translated, it gives CASSQGFRDDYGYTF.

This clone was seen once. V and J are TRBV5-6 and TRBJ1-2; D not certain. V dropped 1 base and J dropped 4 bases, with 11 bases sitting between them. This CDR3 region has 14 residues. Germline CDR1 SGHDT, CDR2 YYEEEE. The CDR3 coding sequence is TGTGCCAGCAGCTTGCTGGCCACAGTCTATGGCTACACCTTC. Its translation: CASSLLATVYGYTF.

The V gene is TRBV4-1, the J gene TRBJ2-3; the match to TRBD1 covers 7 bases. The CDR3 is 19 amino acids. CDR1 MGHRA and CDR2 YSYEKL come from the germline V gene. V lost 0 bases to trimming and J lost 0 bases; unmatched junction nucleotides: 12. The CDR3 DNA sequence: TGCGCCAGCAGCCAAGATCCATCGATGCGACAGGGAAGCACAGATACGCAGTATTTT. This encodes CASSQDPSMRQGSTDTQYF.

The rearrangement joins TRBV24-1 to TRBJ1-4; tentative D call: TRBD1 (5 bases). Germline CDR1 reads KGHDR; CDR2 reads SFDVKD. The length of the CDR3 is 15 residues. V was shortened by 4 bases and J by 3 bases, with 11 bases between the two germline ends. The CDR3 loop reads CATSDPGGANEKLFF. The DNA for the CDR3 is TGTGCCACCAGTGACCCCGGAGGGGCTAATGAAAAACTGTTTTTT.

This clone was picked up a small number of times. This chain connects TRBV7-9 to TRBJ1-2; a possible D gene is TRBD1 (6 bases). The germline CDR1 and CDR2 sequences are SEHNR and FQNEAQ (reference sequence). Trimming removed 1 base at V and 13 bases at J, with 19 bases between. This CDR3 comprises 14 residues. The CDR3, as DNA: TGTGCCAGCAGCTTAGTACAGGGAACCTATGCTCTCACCTTC. Residues: CASSLVQGTYALTF.

The chain couples TRBV7-2 to TRBJ1-2, with no clear D. V was cut by 3 bases and J by 4 bases, with 6 bases left in between. CDR1 and CDR2 (germline): SGHTA, FQGNSA. The CDR3 length is 12 residues. CDR3 loop: CASSFTSYGYTF. CDR3 nucleotides: TGTGCCAGCAGCTTTACTAGCTATGGCTACACCTTC.

The chain joins TRBV28 to TRBJ1-4, with D possibly being TRBD1 (6 bases). With 2 bases removed from V and 7 bases from J, the gap between germline ends came to 17 bases. The CDR3 length is 16 residues. The germline CDR1 and CDR2 sequences are MDHEN and SYDVKM. CDR3 protein: CASSLRQGPLVEKLFF. For the CDR3, the DNA is TGTGCCAGCAGTTTAAGGCAGGGGCCACTCGTTGAAAAACTGTTTTTT.

The rearrangement uses TRBV11-2 and TRBJ1-1; D perhaps matches TRBD1 (6 bases). V was trimmed by 6 bases and J by 3 bases, leaving 14 bases between them. Germline CDR1 and CDR2: SGHAT and FQNNGV. The length of the CDR3 is 14 residues. The CDR3 here is CASRIPYRDTEAFF. Written as DNA, the CDR3 is TGTGCCAGCAGGATTCCGTACAGGGACACTGAAGCTTTCTTT.

This clone is a singleton in its sample. The chain carries TRBV7-9 and TRBJ1-1, with D unclear. CDR3 length: 15 amino acids. Trimming pared 2 bases from V and 4 bases from J, leaving 14 bases between. Per the germline V gene, CDR1 is SEHNR and CDR2 is FQNEAQ (reference sequence). The CDR3 DNA follows: TGTGCCAGCAGCTTAATGAGGTCTTCTACCACTGAAGCTTTCTTT. Encoded protein: CASSLMRSSTTEAFF.

The gene calls are TRBV19 and TRBJ1-5; D is possibly TRBD1 (5 bases). CDR1 and CDR2 (germline): LNHDA, SQIVND (reference sequence). The CDR3 loop spans 15 amino acids. V was pared by 5 bases and J by 4 bases, with 15 bases between. CDR3 nucleotides: TGTGCCAGTAGTTCAATGGGGGGGGGTAATCAGCCCCAGCATTTT. As protein: CASSSMGGGNQPQHF.

The chain employs TRBV6-5 and TRBJ2-7; D might be TRBD1 (6 bases). This CDR3 is built from 14 residues. Germline V gene data show CDR1 as MNHEY and CDR2 as SVGAGI. V lost 4 bases, J lost 3 bases, and 13 bases lay in between. In DNA, the CDR3 is TGTGCCAGCAGTTTTTCCGGGACACACTACGAGCAGTACTTC. Its translation: CASSFSGTHYEQYF.

CDR3 region: CASRGTKGRADTQYF. Written as DNA, the CDR3 is TGTGCCAGCAGGGGGACCAAGGGTAGAGCAGATACGCAGTATTTT. The V and J genes are TRBV6-6 and TRBJ2-3; D tentatively reads TRBD1 or TRBD2 (5 bases each). Germline V gives CDR1 MNHNY, CDR2 SVGAGI (reference sequence). V was shortened by 6 bases and J by 4 bases, with 17 bases between the two germline ends. The CDR3 has 15 residues.

The rearrangement joins TRBV5-6 to TRBJ1-1, with D perhaps TRBD1 (5 bases). V lost 3 bases, J lost 3 bases, and 9 bases lay in between. CDR3 size: 13 residues. Germline CDR1 SGHDT, CDR2 YYEEEE. The CDR3 DNA is TGTGCCAGCAGCTCGGACATCTACACTGAAGCTTTCTTT. It translates to CASSSDIYTEAFF. Full variable domain (rest looked up from reference TRBV5-6 and TRBJ1-1): DAGVTQSPTHLIKTRGQQVTLRCSPKSGHDTVSWYQQALGQGPQFIFQYYEEEERQRGNFPDRFSGHQFPNYSSELNVNALLLGDSALYLCASSSDIYTEAFFGQGTRLTVV.

This chain uses TRBV7-2 with TRBJ1-1; D gene unclear. This CDR3 is built from 15 residues. The germline V gene has CDR1 SGHTA and CDR2 FQGNSA. Trimming took off 4 bases at V and 0 bases at J, with 12 bases between the two ends. The CDR3 nucleotides read TGTGCCAGCAGCTCATTCCGGGATTTGAACACTGAAGCTTTCTTT. It encodes CASSSFRDLNTEAFF.

This rearrangement joins TRBV19 to TRBJ1-3, with D hard to call. The V end lost 6 bases, the J end lost 0 bases, and 12 bases lay between the germline ends. The CDR3 has 15 residues. CDR1 and CDR2 from the germline V gene are LNHDA and SQIVND (reference sequence). Here the CDR3 DNA reads TGTGCCAGTAGACAACAGAAGAACTCTGGAAACACCATATATTTT. It specifies CASRQQKNSGNTIYF.

The chain recombines TRBV12-3 or TRBV12-4 with TRBJ2-4, with 8 bases identical to TRBD1. V shed 5 bases, J shed 8 bases, and the junction held 5 bases outside the gene matches. The CDR3 extends over 13 amino acids. DNA for the CDR3: TGTGCCAGCAGTAGGACAGGGTTCGACATTCAGTACTTC. It translates to CASSRTGFDIQYF.

The V gene is TRBV9, the J gene TRBJ1-2; TRBD1 matches at 8 bases. This CDR3 region has 19 residues. The V gene end was trimmed by 0 bases and the J gene end by 0 bases; junction bases not matched to a gene: 13. Germline CDR1 and CDR2: SGDLS and YYNGEE. CDR3 coding DNA: TGTGCCAGCAGCGTAGAAGGGACAGGCTGGATCGGAGCTAACTATGGCTACACCTTC. It codes for CASSVEGTGWIGANYGYTF.